The 17 T cell receptor beta chains presented below share a single source sample, sequenced in a study of post-analysis software for immune sequencing data. Findings and limits, study-wide: Five TRBV segments, including TRBV5-6, TRBV5-1 and TRBV20-1, were more frequent in patients than controls.

Prepared libraries of TCR beta cDNA carried unique molecular identifiers. In TCRdb, the PCR reads were re-called with MiXCR into one record per CDR3 protein. The table shows about 400,000 distinct CDR3 sequences, with about a third occurring only once. These receptors' targets are unknown. Sequenced sample: blood. The receptor source for this set is a girl aged 5-17 years with multiple sclerosis.

This clonotype was seen a handful of times. The chain uses TRBV7-2 and TRBJ1-5; a possible D gene is TRBD1 (5 bases). V lost 1 base and J 2 bases, leaving 9 bases between the germline ends. CDR1 is SGHTA, CDR2 FQGNSA, per germline. This CDR3 has 15 residues. CDR3 region: CASSLEDMGNQPQHF. The CDR3 DNA is TGTGCCAGCAGCTTAGAGGACATGGGCAATCAGCCCCAGCATTTT.

This clonotype was detected a few times. V and J are TRBV27 and TRBJ2-1; D might be TRBD1 or TRBD2, each matching 6 bases. The V end was cut by 6 bases, the J end by 2 bases, with 14 bases between. The germline V gene has CDR1 MNHEY and CDR2 SMNVEV (reference sequence). The CDR3 has 15 residues. The CDR3 is CASREPGGPYNEQFF. The CDR3 DNA reads TGTGCCAGCAGGGAACCCGGGGGCCCCTACAATGAGCAGTTCTTC.

The table lists this clonotype with many counts. The DNA for the CDR3 is TGTGCCAGCAGTGTTGGGGGCGGCACAGATACGCAGTATTTT. It is translated as CASSVGGGTDTQYF. This chain uses TRBV6-4 with TRBJ2-3, with D tentatively TRBD1 (6 bases). Trimming removed 4 bases from V and 1 base from J, with 9 bases in between. The germline V gene has CDR1 MRHNA and CDR2 SNTAGT. The CDR3 is 14 residues long.

This chain joins TRBV5-1 and TRBJ1-4; D is unresolved. The CDR3 contains 14 residues. CDR1 is SGHRS and CDR2 is YFSETQ in the germline V gene. V lost 0 bases and J lost 3, with 6 bases in between. The CDR3 bases are TGCGCCAGCAGCTTGGATAGGCCTAATGAAAAACTGTTTTTT. Translated: CASSLDRPNEKLFF.

The chain employs TRBV27 and TRBJ2-3; a possible D gene is TRBD1 (5 bases). Trimming shortened V by 4 bases and J by 6 bases, and 14 bases separated the two germline ends. The CDR3 sequence is 14 residues long. Per the germline V gene, CDR1 is MNHEY and CDR2 is SMNVEV (reference sequence). The CDR3 DNA reads as TGTGCCAGCAGTTGCCAGGGCCGCGTGGATACGCAGTATTTT. It codes for CASSCQGRVDTQYF.

J is TRBJ2-1 and V is TRBV9; a possible D gene is TRBD1 (5 bases). This CDR3 has 16 amino acids. Germline-derived CDR1 and CDR2 are SGDLS and YYNGEE. V was clipped by 0 bases and J by 6 bases, with 16 bases between them. The CDR3 sequence is CASSVDGSGYTNEQFF. The DNA for the CDR3 is TGTGCCAGCAGCGTAGATGGCTCAGGGTATACCAATGAGCAGTTCTTC.

This rearrangement joins TRBV6-5 to TRBJ2-5; D is unresolved. The CDR3 covers 15 residues. Germline loops: CDR1 MNHEY, CDR2 SVGAGI. The V gene lost 0 bases and the J gene lost 11 bases, with 19 bases spanning the gap. The CDR3: CASSYSLGILSGQYF. DNA of the CDR3: TGTGCCAGCAGTTACTCGTTGGGTATTCTCTCCGGGCAGTACTTC.

This clonotype has a handful of counts. The chain combines TRBV12-3 or TRBV12-4 with TRBJ1-2, with D perhaps matching TRBD1 (5 bases). This CDR3 has 14 amino acids. Trimming removed 3 bases from V and 4 bases from J, with 12 bases in between. The CDR3 protein is CASSFGGATYGYTF. CDR3 nucleotide sequence: TGTGCCAGCAGTTTTGGAGGGGCCACCTATGGCTACACCTTC.

The chain carries TRBV7-8 and TRBJ2-2; 8 nucleotides line up with TRBD2. CDR1 SGHVS and CDR2 FQNEAQ come from the germline V gene. CDR3 length: 17 amino acids. The J segment lost 1 base and the V segment lost 4 bases, leaving 8 bases of the junction unmatched. The CDR3 DNA reads TGTGCCAGCAGCTACGTTAGCGGGACCCTGAACACCGGGGAGCTGTTTTTT. The encoded protein is CASSYVSGTLNTGELFF. The full variable domain, rest sourced from reference TRBV7-8 and TRBJ2-2, is GAGVSQSPRYKVAKRGQDVALRCDPISGHVSLFWYQQALGQGPEFLTYFQNEAQLDKSGLPSDRFFAERPEGSVSTLKIQRTQQEDSAVYLCASSYVSGTLNTGELFFGEGSRLTVL.

The chain has TRBV9 and TRBJ2-3; D is ambiguous. V was cut by 0 bases and J by 3 bases, with 14 bases left in between. This CDR3 spans 16 amino acids. Germline V gene sequence: CDR1 SGDLS, CDR2 YYNGEE. The chain's CDR3 is CASSVAAGTLTDTQYF. CDR3 nucleotide sequence: TGTGCCAGCAGCGTAGCGGCCGGAACCCTGACAGATACGCAGTATTTT. The variable domain in full, completed from reference TRBV9 and TRBJ2-3, reads DSGVTQTPKHLITATGQRVTLRCSPRSGDLSVYWYQQSLDQGLQFLIQYYNGEERAKGNILERFSAQQFPDLHSELNLSSLELGDSALYFCASSVAAGTLTDTQYFGPGTRLTVL.

V usage is TRBV24-1 and J usage is TRBJ2-1; D is unresolved. Germline assignment: CDR1 KGHDR and CDR2 SFDVKD. The CDR3 sequence is 15 residues long. With 4 bases removed from V and 0 bases from J, the gap between germline ends came to 9 bases. CDR3 nucleotide sequence: TGTGCCACCAGTGACGCAACATACTCCTACAATGAGCAGTTCTTC. Amino acid sequence: CATSDATYSYNEQFF.

The chain joins TRBV12-3 or TRBV12-4 to TRBJ1-2, with a weak D call TRBD1 (6 bases). CDR3 length: 15 amino acids. The V and J ends lost 3 bases and 8 bases respectively, with 19 bases between them. As DNA, the CDR3 is TGTGCCAGCAGTTTTGGGATAACAGGGACCTACGGCTACACCTTC. It translates to CASSFGITGTYGYTF.

To note about this clonotype: Compared with germline, one end of the junction differs, possibly owing to a read error. J is TRBJ2-3 and V is TRBV10-3; D is unclear. This CDR3 has 12 residues. Germline V gene data show CDR1 as ENHRY and CDR2 as SYGVKD. CDR3 coding DNA: TGTGCCATCAGAGAGTCGAGGGATACGCAGTATTTT. Translation gives CAIRESRDTQYF.

The table lists this clonotype with many counts. This chain joins TRBV29-1 and TRBJ1-2; TRBD1 might be the D (5 bases). The V gene lost 4 bases and the J gene lost 5 bases, with 5 bases spanning the gap. Germline values: CDR1 SQVTM, CDR2 ANQGSEA. This CDR3 has 10 amino acids. In DNA, the CDR3 is TGCAGCGTTGGGGGGTATGGCTACACCTTC. Translated, it gives CSVGGYGYTF.

About this clonotype: A single base separates this from a much larger clone, so it may be a read error. V usage is TRBV10-3 and J usage is TRBJ2-5; D may be TRBD2 (6 bases). Germline-derived CDR1 and CDR2 are ENHRY and SYGVKD. This CDR3 spans 13 amino acids. The CDR3 region has the DNA TGTGTCATCAGCCAGGGACTTCAAGAGACCCAGTACTTC. It is translated as CVISQGLQETQYF.

This chain joins TRBV7-8 and TRBJ2-2; D not certain. The germline V gene has CDR1 SGHVS and CDR2 FQNEAQ. The CDR3 totals 13 residues. The ends were cut back, 1 base at V and 4 bases at J, with 4 bases in the middle. Written as DNA, the CDR3 is TGTGCCAGCAGCTTAGATTCCACCGGGGAGCTGTTTTTT. This encodes CASSLDSTGELFF.

This clonotype was detected many times. The DNA of the CDR3 is TGCAGTGCTAGAGATCGAATTAAGGGGCCTCAAGCCAAAAACATTCAGTACTTC. Its protein product is CSARDRIKGPQAKNIQYF. The genes are TRBV20-1 and TRBJ2-4; a weak D match, TRBD1 (5 bases). The CDR3 is made up of 18 amino acids. The ends were cut back, 0 bases at V and 0 bases at J, with 18 bases in the middle. Germline loops: CDR1 DFQATT, CDR2 SNEGSKA (reference sequence).